Below are 21 T cell receptor beta chains sequenced from a single sample in a study of CD8 T cells in ankylosing spondylitis. TCRdb re-analysed the 5' RACE reads in MiXCR, keeping a single row per CDR3 protein. The sample records approximately 300,000 distinct CDR3 sequences, less than 25% being singletons. The sequenced sample consisted of blood, either unsorted or a sorted T cell fraction (not recorded which). The receptors stem from a female donor with ankylosing spondylitis or in good health (not recorded which).

The chain has TRBV12-3 or TRBV12-4 and TRBJ1-1; 7 bases agree with TRBD1. V shed 5 bases and J 0 bases; nucleotides not matched to a gene: 15. The CDR3 totals 18 residues. CDR3 region: CASSPGPGGMAMNTEAFF. CDR3 nucleotides: TGTGCCAGCAGTCCCGGACCAGGGGGGATGGCCATGAACACTGAAGCTTTCTTT.

V and J are TRBV24-1 and TRBJ2-1; 7 nucleotides agree with TRBD2. The V gene's germline CDR1 is KGHDR and CDR2 SFDVKD. The CDR3 is 16 amino acids. V shed 3 bases and J 6 bases; nucleotides not matched to a gene: 10. The DNA for the CDR3 is TGTGCCACCAGTGATCCAATTCAGACTAGCACCAATGAGCAGTTCTTC. Translating it yields CATSDPIQTSTNEQFF.

This clonotype was counted only a few times. V and J are TRBV4-1 and TRBJ2-7; TRBD2 aligns across 13 bases. V lost 6 bases and J lost 6; bases outside the gene matches: 17. The germline CDR1 and CDR2 sequences are MGHRA and YSYEKL. This CDR3 spans 18 amino acids. The CDR3 bases are TGCGCCAGCAGTGACAGGGGAGGACTAGCGGGAGTTTTCGGCGAGCAGTACTTC. Translated: CASSDRGGLAGVFGEQYF.

The chain uses TRBV19 and TRBJ2-1, with 10 bases identical to TRBD2. Germline CDR1 reads LNHDA; CDR2 reads SQIVND (reference sequence). The ends lost 5 bases at V and 0 bases at J; junction bases unmatched: 10. The CDR3 has 18 residues. The CDR3 sequence: CASSATSGSSSSYNEQFF. Here the CDR3 DNA reads TGTGCCAGTAGTGCGACTAGCGGGTCCTCTAGCTCCTACAATGAGCAGTTCTTC.

This clonotype showed up just a few times. The chain couples TRBV12-3 or TRBV12-4 to TRBJ2-1; 8 bases line up with TRBD1. The CDR3 has 15 residues. The V segment lost 3 bases and the J segment 6 bases; nucleotides outside the gene matches: 7. The CDR3 here is CASSFAGQGLNEQFF. The CDR3 DNA follows: TGTGCCAGCAGTTTCGCCGGACAGGGACTCAATGAGCAGTTCTTC.

V usage is TRBV11-2 and J usage is TRBJ1-1; D remains ambiguous. The V and J ends lost 4 bases and 11 bases respectively, with 11 bases between them. CDR1 is SGHAT and CDR2 is FQNNGV in the germline V gene. The CDR3 runs 11 residues. The CDR3 reads CASSSRVSAFF. The CDR3 DNA follows: TGTGCCAGCAGCTCCCGGGTGAGCGCTTTCTTT. Full variable domain (rest looked up from reference TRBV11-2 and TRBJ1-1): EAGVAQSPRYKIIEKRQSVAFWCNPISGHATLYWYQQILGQGPKLLIQFQNNGVVDDSQLPKDRFSAERLKGVDSTLKIQPAKLEDSAVYLCASSSRVSAFFGQGTRLTVV.

This rearrangement joins TRBV5-1 to TRBJ2-1; tentative D call: TRBD1 (5 bases). The germline V and J ends were trimmed by 1 base and 6 bases, with 11 bases remaining between them. Germline loops: CDR1 SGHRS, CDR2 YFSETQ. The CDR3 covers 14 residues. The CDR3 sequence is CASSLKTEFNEQFF. For the CDR3, the DNA is TGCGCCAGCAGCTTGAAGACAGAATTCAATGAGCAGTTCTTC.

This sequence joins TRBV29-1 and TRBJ2-1; 12 bases are a match to TRBD2. CDR1 SQVTM and CDR2 ANQGSEA come from the germline V gene. V gave up 1 base and J gave up 1 base; unmatched junction bases: 26. The CDR3 consists of 24 residues. CDR3 amino acids: CSVEGLGGALRLAGALGSYNEQFF. CDR3 in DNA: TGCAGCGTTGAAGGGTTAGGGGGGGCCCTGCGACTAGCGGGGGCTCTAGGGTCCTACAATGAGCAGTTCTTC.

This clonotype was detected a few times. V is TRBV7-2 and J is TRBJ2-7; D perhaps matches TRBD2 (5 bases). CDR3 length: 13 amino acids. V lost 3 bases and J lost 3, with 9 bases in between. CDR1 and CDR2 (germline): SGHTA, FQGNSA. In DNA form, the CDR3 reads TGTGCCAGCAGCTTTAGCCGGGGCTACGAGCAGTACTTC. It yields the protein CASSFSRGYEQYF.

This clonotype was detected only a few times. The chain carries TRBV20-1 and TRBJ2-5, with a tentative D call TRBD1 (5 bases). Deletions cut 8 bases from V and 5 bases from J, with 24 bases between. CDR1 is DFQATT and CDR2 is SNEGSKA in the germline V gene (reference sequence). The CDR3 has 15 amino acids. The CDR3 loop reads CSTNPPRALVETQYF. In DNA, the CDR3 is TGCAGTACGAACCCCCCCAGGGCCCTTGTTGAGACCCAGTACTTC.

This clonotype has just a few counts. This rearrangement joins TRBV5-1 to TRBJ2-7; no clear D. The CDR3 contains 13 residues. Trimming cost V 4 bases and J 9 bases, with 17 bases left between them. The germline CDR1 and CDR2 sequences are SGHRS and YFSETQ. CDR3 residues: CASSVGGRFGQYF. The DNA of the CDR3 is TGCGCCAGCAGCGTAGGCGGAAGGTTTGGGCAGTACTTC.

This chain uses TRBV7-9 with TRBJ1-2; D is ambiguous. The V end lost 5 bases, the J end lost 3 bases, and 10 bases lay between the germline ends. Per germline, CDR1 SEHNR and CDR2 FQNEAQ (reference sequence). This CDR3 has 13 amino acids. CDR3: CASSLRNDYGYTF. CDR3 bases: TGTGCCAGCAGCCTCAGGAACGACTATGGCTACACCTTC.

The sample holds a few counts of this clonotype. V usage is TRBV20-1 and J usage is TRBJ2-7; 11 nucleotides match TRBD1. After removal of 6 bases from V and 5 bases from J, the junction contained 9 bases not matched to a gene. From germline, CDR1 is DFQATT and CDR2 SNEGSKA (reference sequence). The CDR3 runs to 14 residues. The chain's CDR3 is CSASSGTGGNEQYF. In DNA form, the CDR3 reads TGCAGTGCCAGCTCCGGGACAGGGGGTAACGAGCAGTACTTC.

This rearrangement joins TRBV20-1 to TRBJ2-7; 7 positions agree with TRBD2. The CDR3 totals 14 residues. J was trimmed by 2 bases and V by 6 bases; bases with no gene match: 10. Germline V CDR1 and CDR2: DFQATT, SNEGSKA (reference sequence). CDR3: CSAFRGSGTYEQYF. The CDR3, as DNA: TGCAGTGCCTTTCGCGGGAGCGGAACCTACGAGCAGTACTTC.

J is TRBJ1-1 and V is TRBV29-1; D is perhaps TRBD1 (5 bases). The V gene lost 4 bases and the J gene lost 5 bases, with 11 bases spanning the gap. CDR3 length: 12 residues. Germline CDR1 reads SQVTM; CDR2 reads ANQGSEA. The CDR3 sequence is CSVAGGITEAFF. The CDR3 DNA sequence: TGCAGCGTTGCGGGGGGAATAACTGAAGCTTTCTTT. The full variable domain, with the rest looked up from reference TRBV29-1 and TRBJ1-1, is SAVISQKPSRDICQRGTSLTIQCQVDSQVTMMFWYRQQPGQSLTLIATANQGSEATYESGFVIDKFPISRPNLTFSTLTVSNMSPEDSSIYLCSVAGGITEAFFGQGTRLTVV.

The CDR3 sequence: CSARTLAKNIQYF. CDR3 in DNA: TGCAGTGCTAGGACGTTAGCCAAAAACATTCAGTACTTC. The V call is TRBV20-1, the J call TRBJ2-4; D remains ambiguous. The germline V and J ends were trimmed by 3 bases and 0 bases, with 6 bases remaining between them. The CDR3 runs to 13 residues. CDR1 is DFQATT and CDR2 is SNEGSKA in the germline V gene (reference sequence).

The table lists this clonotype with a few counts. The chain links TRBV20-1 to TRBJ2-3, with 8 nucleotides matching TRBD2. Germline-derived CDR1 and CDR2 are DFQATT and SNEGSKA (reference sequence). V was pared by 3 bases and J by 0 bases, with 5 bases of the junction left unmatched. The CDR3 extends over 15 amino acids. DNA of the CDR3: TGCAGTGCTAGTCTGCTAGCGGGCAGCACAGATACGCAGTATTTT. This translates into CSASLLAGSTDTQYF.

The chain uses TRBV18 and TRBJ2-7; D is unresolved. Between the trimmed V and J ends, which lost 3 bases and 2 bases, there was a span of 11 bases. CDR3 length: 14 residues. The germline CDR1 and CDR2 sequences are KGHSH and LQKENI. CDR3 protein: CASSPRSQAYEQYF. CDR3 coding DNA: TGTGCCAGCTCACCCAGGAGTCAAGCCTACGAGCAGTACTTC.

The chain recombines TRBV6-1 with TRBJ2-2; D may be TRBD2 (5 bases). This CDR3 region has 14 residues. CDR1 MNHNS and CDR2 SASEGT come from the germline V gene. V lost 6 bases, J lost 1 base, and 9 bases lay in between. The DNA for the CDR3 is TGTGCCAGCAGGAGGGCGGAGAACACCGGGGAGCTGTTTTTT. Translated: CASRRAENTGELFF.

The chain recombines TRBV11-2 with TRBJ2-1; no reliable D call. V gave up 0 bases and J gave up 12 bases, with 15 bases separating them. Germline V gives CDR1 SGHAT, CDR2 FQNNGV. The CDR3 has 14 residues. The CDR3 DNA reads as TGTGCCAGCAGCTTAGAAAGTTGGGGTCAATCGCAGTTCTTC. It yields the protein CASSLESWGQSQFF.

This chain connects TRBV11-2 to TRBJ2-1, with 7 positions matching TRBD2. Germline trimming cut 1 base from V and 4 bases from J; bases unmatched to any gene: 4. This CDR3 is 15 amino acids long. Germline V lookup: CDR1 SGHAT, CDR2 FQNNGV. The CDR3 nucleotides read TGTGCCAGCAGCTTAGCGGGAGGATTTTACAATGAGCAGTTCTTC. Translation: CASSLAGGFYNEQFF.